These 27 T cell receptor beta chains came from one sample sequenced in a study of CD8 T cells in Susac syndrome. cDNA came from about 0.46 to 1 ug RNA primed by random hexamers. MiXCR, applied by TCRdb to the immunoSEQ multiplex PCR reads, yields one record per CDR3 protein. The table lists some 260,000 distinct CDR3 sequences, approximately 85% of them singletons. The sequencing input was CD8+ T cells from PBMCs. Receptors were obtained from a human donor with multiple sclerosis.

The chain carries TRBV24-1 and TRBJ2-3; 7 bases map to TRBD1. V was pared by 7 bases and J by 3 bases, with 6 bases of the junction left unmatched. Germline lookup yields CDR1 KGHDR and CDR2 SFDVKD. The CDR3 extends over 14 amino acids. The CDR3 sequence is CATSETGETDTQYF. CDR3 DNA: TGTGCCACCAGCGAAACAGGGGAAACAGATACGCAGTATTTT.

The chain employs TRBV7-9 and TRBJ2-5; D might be TRBD2 (5 bases). Germline V gene sequence: CDR1 SEHNR, CDR2 FQNEAQ (reference sequence). V lost 5 bases, J lost 3 bases, and 10 bases lay in between. The CDR3 has 13 amino acids. The CDR3 loop is CASSHPLEETQYF. In DNA form, the CDR3 reads TGTGCCAGCAGCCACCCACTAGAAGAGACCCAGTACTTC.

Only a few counts were recorded for this clonotype. This chain links TRBV7-3 with TRBJ2-7, with 7 positions matching TRBD2. There are 14 residues in the CDR3. Germline V CDR1 and CDR2: SGHTA, FQGTGA. The V segment lost 5 bases and the J segment 5 bases; nucleotides outside the gene matches: 9. CDR3 protein: CASSPSGRAHEQYF. CDR3 DNA: TGTGCCAGCAGCCCCAGTGGGAGGGCCCACGAGCAGTACTTC.

The V gene is TRBV7-8, the J gene TRBJ2-1, with 8 bases matching TRBD2. CDR1 SGHVS and CDR2 FQNEAQ come from the germline V gene. The CDR3 contains 12 residues. V gave up 4 bases and J gave up 15 bases; unmatched junction bases: 8. The CDR3 DNA sequence: TGTGCCAGCAGCTCCAAGCGGGAGTCTATGTTCTTC. Protein sequence: CASSSKRESMFF.

V is TRBV23-1 and J is TRBJ1-1; D gene unclear. TRBV23-1 is sorted into the ORF group, with uncertain function. The ends were cut back, 4 bases at V and 2 bases at J, with 8 bases in the middle. This CDR3 has 13 amino acids. DNA for the CDR3: TGCGCCAGCAGTCGTCAGGTTAACACTGAAGCTTTCTTT. Translation gives CASSRQVNTEAFF.

This clonotype showed up just a few times. V and J are TRBV10-3 and TRBJ2-7, with D uncertain. Germline CDR1 and CDR2: ENHRY and SYGVKD. The length of the CDR3 is 17 residues. V lost 3 bases to trimming and J lost 0 bases, with 18 bases between them. CDR3 in DNA: TGTGCCATCAGTGAATTCCCCCGGACGGCCGGCTCCTACGAGCAGTACTTC. Protein product: CAISEFPRTAGSYEQYF.

The chain combines TRBV7-9 with TRBJ2-5, with 7 bases identical to TRBD2. CDR3 length: 16 residues. Germline-derived CDR1 and CDR2 are SEHNR and FQNEAQ (reference sequence). V dropped 1 base and J dropped 3; count of bases not matched to a gene: 8. The CDR3 loop is CASSLVRASGKETQYF. The CDR3 DNA reads TGTGCCAGCAGCTTAGTCCGGGCTAGCGGAAAAGAGACCCAGTACTTC.

This chain joins TRBV27 and TRBJ2-7; no definite D call. Trimming shortened V by 8 bases and J by 5 bases, and 19 bases separated the two germline ends. There are 14 residues in the CDR3. Looked up from germline, CDR1 is MNHEY and CDR2 is SMNVEV (reference sequence). CDR3 nucleotides: TGTGCCAGCCGTTCTCTGGACCGGGCAGACGAGCAGTACTTC. The encoded protein is CASRSLDRADEQYF.

This chain connects TRBV19 to TRBJ2-5; unclear D gene. V gave up 1 base and J gave up 5 bases, with 14 bases separating them. Germline CDR1 and CDR2: LNHDA and SQIVND (reference sequence). This CDR3 region has 15 residues. The CDR3 loop is CASSIGSRVRETQYF. The CDR3 DNA reads TGTGCCAGTAGTATAGGGTCCCGGGTTAGGGAGACCCAGTACTTC.

The rearrangement joins TRBV27 to TRBJ2-3; TRBD2 aligns across 9 bases. The CDR3 runs to 17 residues. The V gene's germline CDR1 is MNHEY and CDR2 SMNVEV (reference sequence). The ends lost 7 bases at V and 5 bases at J; junction bases unmatched: 16. CDR3 amino acids: CASIGAGGRALVDTQYF. Here the CDR3 DNA reads TGTGCCAGCATCGGGGCTGGCGGGAGGGCCCTCGTAGATACGCAGTATTTT.

The chain is built from TRBV4-2 and TRBJ2-3, with no clear D. There are 15 residues in the CDR3. Germline V lookup: CDR1 LGHNA, CDR2 YNFKEQ. V was trimmed by 0 bases and J by 2 bases, leaving 9 bases between them. The CDR3 nucleotides read TGTGCCAGCAGCCAAGAGGCGCTGATCACAGATACGCAGTATTTT. Its translation is CASSQEALITDTQYF.

The J gene is TRBJ2-2, the V gene TRBV9; 7 nucleotides align to TRBD2. This CDR3 region has 14 residues. J lost 4 bases, V lost 7 bases, and 7 bases had no gene match. Germline assignment: CDR1 SGDLS and CDR2 YYNGEE. The CDR3 region is CASGPASGTGELFF. The CDR3 nucleotides are TGTGCCAGCGGACCGGCTAGCGGCACCGGGGAGCTGTTTTTT.

In its sample, this clonotype was seen once. The genes are TRBV20-1 and TRBJ2-6; a weak D match, TRBD2 (5 bases). This CDR3 is built from 14 residues. V lost 0 bases and J 5 bases, leaving 8 bases between the germline ends. CDR1 and CDR2 from the germline V gene are DFQATT and SNEGSKA (reference sequence). CDR3 protein: CSARDRGRANVLTF. In DNA, the CDR3 is TGCAGTGCTAGAGATCGGGGTAGGGCCAACGTCCTGACTTTC.

The chain combines TRBV7-3 with TRBJ1-3, with TRBD1 identical over 8 bases. CDR1 SGHTA and CDR2 FQGTGA come from the germline V gene. CDR3 length: 16 residues. The trim removed 2 bases at V and 2 bases at J, leaving 5 bases unmatched. The CDR3 loop reads CASSLYGQGPGNTIYF. The DNA for the CDR3 is TGTGCCAGCAGCTTATACGGACAGGGCCCTGGAAACACCATATATTTT.

This rearrangement joins TRBV5-1 to TRBJ2-3; TRBD1 might be the D (6 bases). The V end was cut by 2 bases, the J end by 5 bases, with 18 bases between. The CDR3 covers 16 residues. The germline V gene has CDR1 SGHRS and CDR2 YFSETQ. CDR3 coding DNA: TGCGCCAGCAGCTTTTTAAAGCGTCAGGGGATAGATACGCAGTATTTT. Its protein is CASSFLKRQGIDTQYF.

The chain joins TRBV29-1 to TRBJ2-7, with 11 nucleotides matching TRBD1. Germline loops: CDR1 SQVTM, CDR2 ANQGSEA. This CDR3 has 15 amino acids. The ends lost 3 bases at V and 2 bases at J; junction bases unmatched: 6. DNA for the CDR3: TGCAGCGTTGAGTATGTGGGACAGGGGGCCTACGAGCAGTACTTC. Amino acids: CSVEYVGQGAYEQYF.

This sequence joins TRBV5-6 and TRBJ2-5, with D uncertain. The CDR3 has 16 residues. The V gene lost 1 base and the J gene lost 2 bases, with 15 bases spanning the gap. Germline-derived CDR1 and CDR2 are SGHDT and YYEEEE. CDR3 coding DNA: TGTGCCAGCAGCTTGCAGATACGGAATCTACAAGAGACCCAGTACTTC. Translated, it gives CASSLQIRNLQETQYF.

The CDR3 reads CASSPFRLVFSGNTIYF. CDR3 DNA sequence: TGTGCCAGCTCACCGTTTCGTCTGGTATTCTCTGGAAACACCATATATTTT. The V gene is TRBV18, the J gene TRBJ1-3; no firm D call. Germline CDR1 KGHSH, CDR2 LQKENI. This CDR3 has 17 amino acids. Between the trimmed V and J ends, which lost 3 bases and 0 bases, there was a span of 15 bases.

J is TRBJ2-1 and V is TRBV27; maybe TRBD2 (5 bases). The germline V and J ends were trimmed by 7 bases and 5 bases, with 21 bases remaining between them. Germline CDR1 and CDR2: MNHEY and SMNVEV (reference sequence). The CDR3 loop spans 16 amino acids. The CDR3 region is CASIPSGLRSHNEQFF. The CDR3 DNA follows: TGTGCCAGCATCCCGTCAGGACTCAGAAGCCACAATGAGCAGTTCTTC.

This clonotype showed up just once. This chain connects TRBV12-3 or TRBV12-4 to TRBJ1-1, with unresolved D. V was shortened by 2 bases and J by 8 bases, with 9 bases between the two germline ends. The CDR3 is 12 amino acids. DNA of the CDR3: TGTGCCAGCAGTTTATTGTCTGAGGAAGCTTTCTTT. It is translated as CASSLLSEEAFF.

The V call is TRBV19, the J call TRBJ1-1; 7 nucleotides line up with TRBD1. Germline CDR1 LNHDA, CDR2 SQIVND (reference sequence). Trimming removed 7 bases from V and 5 bases from J; junction bases left unmatched: 13. The CDR3 runs 15 residues. CDR3 protein: CASNDGTEDKTEAFF. The CDR3 region has the DNA TGTGCCAGTAACGACGGGACAGAAGACAAAACTGAAGCTTTCTTT.

The V call is TRBV29-1, the J call TRBJ1-4, with D tentatively TRBD1 (5 bases). V lost 7 bases and J 7 bases, leaving 16 bases between the germline ends. Germline lookup yields CDR1 SQVTM and CDR2 ANQGSEA. The CDR3 loop spans 13 amino acids. This CDR3 is CSALDRRGEKLFF. CDR3 nucleotides: TGCAGCGCCCTAGACCGGAGGGGTGAAAAACTGTTTTTT.

This clonotype showed up just a few times. The J gene is TRBJ2-7, the V gene TRBV5-4; 15 nucleotides agree with TRBD2. Germline values: CDR1 SGHNT, CDR2 YYREEE (reference sequence). J was trimmed by 0 bases and V by 3 bases; bases with no gene match: 4. This CDR3 region has 17 residues. The CDR3 sequence: CASSSGLAGGFSYEQYF. The DNA of the CDR3 is TGTGCCAGCAGCTCGGGACTAGCGGGAGGATTCTCCTACGAGCAGTACTTC. The full variable domain, with the rest looked up from reference TRBV5-4 and TRBJ2-7, is ETGVTQSPTHLIKTRGQQVTLRCSSQSGHNTVSWYQQALGQGPQFIFQYYREEENGRGNFPPRFSGLQFPNYSSELNVNALELDDSALYLCASSSGLAGGFSYEQYFGPGTRLTVT.

CDR3 sequence (DNA): TGCGCCAGCAGCCCCTACCGGGACAGGGAAGTTAATGAGCAGTTCTTC. Its translation: CASSPYRDREVNEQFF. The V gene is TRBV4-1, the J gene TRBJ2-1, with 9 bases that match TRBD1. Germline loops: CDR1 MGHRA, CDR2 YSYEKL. This CDR3 has 16 amino acids. V gave up 4 bases and J gave up 7 bases; unmatched junction bases: 11.

The chain couples TRBV28 to TRBJ1-5, with a tentative D call TRBD1 (6 bases). Trimming shortened V by 3 bases and J by 4 bases, and 10 bases separated the two germline ends. CDR1 is MDHEN, CDR2 SYDVKM, per germline. The CDR3 runs 14 residues. CDR3 protein: CASSFQGWNQPQHF. The CDR3 DNA reads TGTGCCAGCAGTTTTCAGGGGTGGAATCAGCCCCAGCATTTT.

The chain couples TRBV28 to TRBJ2-3; no definite D call. V was pared by 3 bases and J by 2 bases, with 3 bases between. Germline lookup yields CDR1 MDHEN and CDR2 SYDVKM. This CDR3 is 12 amino acids long. CDR3 coding DNA: TGTGCCAGCAGTTTCTACACAGATACGCAGTATTTT. Encoded protein: CASSFYTDTQYF.

DNA of the CDR3: TGTGCCAGCAGTAATAACTTAGATAGCAATCAGCCCCAGCATTTT. Translation: CASSNNLDSNQPQHF. The chain carries TRBV7-9 and TRBJ1-5, with D unresolved. V lost 6 bases, J lost 0 bases, and 12 bases lay in between. The CDR3 has 15 residues. CDR1 SEHNR and CDR2 FQNEAQ come from the germline V gene (reference sequence).